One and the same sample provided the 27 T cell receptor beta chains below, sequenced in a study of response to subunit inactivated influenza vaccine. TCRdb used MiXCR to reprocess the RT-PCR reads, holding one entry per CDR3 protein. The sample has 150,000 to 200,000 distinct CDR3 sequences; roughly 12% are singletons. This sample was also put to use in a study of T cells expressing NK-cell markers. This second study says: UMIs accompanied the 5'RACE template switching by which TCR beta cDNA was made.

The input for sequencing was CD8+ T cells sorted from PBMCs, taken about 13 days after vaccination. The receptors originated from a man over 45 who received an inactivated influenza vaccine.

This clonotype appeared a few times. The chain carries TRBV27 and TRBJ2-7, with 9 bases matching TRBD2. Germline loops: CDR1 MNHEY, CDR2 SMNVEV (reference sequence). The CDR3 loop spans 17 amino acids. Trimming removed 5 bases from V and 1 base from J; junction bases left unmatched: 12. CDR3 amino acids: CASSPVSGRPESYEQYF. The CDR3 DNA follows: TGTGCCAGCAGTCCCGTAAGCGGGAGGCCTGAATCCTACGAGCAGTACTTC.

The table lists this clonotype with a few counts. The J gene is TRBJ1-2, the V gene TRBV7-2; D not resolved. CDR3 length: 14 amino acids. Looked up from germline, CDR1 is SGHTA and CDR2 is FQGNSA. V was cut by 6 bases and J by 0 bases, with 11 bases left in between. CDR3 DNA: TGTGCCAGCAGTCTTAGGTCTCCTAACTATGGCTACACCTTC. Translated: CASSLRSPNYGYTF. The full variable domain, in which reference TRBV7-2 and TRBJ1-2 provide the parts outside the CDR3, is GAGVSQSPSNKVTEKGKDVELRCDPISGHTALYWYRQSLGQGLEFLIYFQGNSAPDKSGLPSDRFSAERTGGSVSTLTIQRTQQEDSAVYLCASSLRSPNYGYTFGSGTRLTVV.

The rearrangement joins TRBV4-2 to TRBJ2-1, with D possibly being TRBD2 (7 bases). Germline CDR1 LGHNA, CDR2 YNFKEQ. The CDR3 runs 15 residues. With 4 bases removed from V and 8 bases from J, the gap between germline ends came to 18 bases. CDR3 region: CASSPEGGAVDEQFF. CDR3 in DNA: TGTGCCAGCAGCCCGGAGGGGGGGGCTGTCGATGAGCAGTTCTTC.

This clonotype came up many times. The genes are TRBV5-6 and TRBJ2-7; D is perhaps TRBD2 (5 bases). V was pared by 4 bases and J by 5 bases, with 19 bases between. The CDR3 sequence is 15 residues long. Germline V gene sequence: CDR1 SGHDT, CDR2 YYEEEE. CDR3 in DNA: TGTGCCAGCAGCCTCTCCGAGGGCGCGTACAACGAGCAGTACTTC. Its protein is CASSLSEGAYNEQYF.

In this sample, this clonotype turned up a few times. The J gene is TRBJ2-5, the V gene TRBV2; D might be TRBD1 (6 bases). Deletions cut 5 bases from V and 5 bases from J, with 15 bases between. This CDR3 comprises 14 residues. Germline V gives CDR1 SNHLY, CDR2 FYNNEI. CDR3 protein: CASSHTGYDETQYF. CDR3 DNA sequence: TGTGCCAGCAGTCATACAGGGTACGACGAGACCCAGTACTTC.

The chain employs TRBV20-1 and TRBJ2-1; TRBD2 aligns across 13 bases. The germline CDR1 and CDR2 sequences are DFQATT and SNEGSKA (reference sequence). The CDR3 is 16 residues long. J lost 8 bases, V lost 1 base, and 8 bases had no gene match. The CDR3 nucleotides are TGCAGTGCTAGAGTACTAGCGGGAGGGCCTATGGATGAGCAGTTCTTC. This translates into CSARVLAGGPMDEQFF.

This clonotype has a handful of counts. In nucleotides, the CDR3 is TGCGCCAGCAGCATGACGGGGTACCAAGAGACCCAGTACTTC. It is translated as CASSMTGYQETQYF. The V and J genes are TRBV5-1 and TRBJ2-5; a weak D match, TRBD2 (5 bases). This CDR3 contains 14 residues. Trimming removed 4 bases at V and 0 bases at J, with 10 bases between. Germline CDR1 is SGHRS and CDR2 is YFSETQ.

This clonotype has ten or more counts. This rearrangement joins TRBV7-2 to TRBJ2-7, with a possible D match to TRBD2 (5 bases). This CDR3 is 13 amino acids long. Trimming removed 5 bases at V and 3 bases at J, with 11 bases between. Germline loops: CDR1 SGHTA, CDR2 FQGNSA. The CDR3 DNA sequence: TGTGCCAGCAGCCCCGCGGGTCTCTACGAGCAGTACTTC. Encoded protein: CASSPAGLYEQYF.

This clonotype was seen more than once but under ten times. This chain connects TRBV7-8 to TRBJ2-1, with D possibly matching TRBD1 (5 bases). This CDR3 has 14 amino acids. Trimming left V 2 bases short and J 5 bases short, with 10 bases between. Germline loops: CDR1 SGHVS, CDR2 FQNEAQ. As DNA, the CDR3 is TGTGCCAGCAGCTTAAAGGGGTTGGACAATGAGCAGTTCTTC. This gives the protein CASSLKGLDNEQFF.

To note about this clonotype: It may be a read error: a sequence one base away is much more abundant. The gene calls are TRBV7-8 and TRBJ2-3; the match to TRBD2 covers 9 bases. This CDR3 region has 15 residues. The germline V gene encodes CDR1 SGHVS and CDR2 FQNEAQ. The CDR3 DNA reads TGTGCCAGCAGCGACTCTAGCGGGATCACAGATACGCCGTATTTT. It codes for CASSDSSGITDTPYF.

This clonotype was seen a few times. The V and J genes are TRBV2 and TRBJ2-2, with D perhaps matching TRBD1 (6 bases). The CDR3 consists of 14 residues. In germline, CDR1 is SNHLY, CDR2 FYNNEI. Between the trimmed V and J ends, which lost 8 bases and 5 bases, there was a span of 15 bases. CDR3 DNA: TGTGCCAGCCATACTACTACAGGGACCGGGGAGCTGTTTTTT. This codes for CASHTTTGTGELFF.

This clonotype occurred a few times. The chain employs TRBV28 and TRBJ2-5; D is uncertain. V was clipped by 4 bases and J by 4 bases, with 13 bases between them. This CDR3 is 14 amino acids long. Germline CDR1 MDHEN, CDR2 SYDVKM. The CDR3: CASSSLNKVETQYF. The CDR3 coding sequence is TGTGCCAGCAGTTCCCTGAACAAGGTAGAGACCCAGTACTTC.

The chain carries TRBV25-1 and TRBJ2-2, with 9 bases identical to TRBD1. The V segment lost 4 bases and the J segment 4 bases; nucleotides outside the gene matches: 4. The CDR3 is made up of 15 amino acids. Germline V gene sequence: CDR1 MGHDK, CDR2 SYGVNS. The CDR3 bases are TGTGCCAGCAGTGCTACAGGGGGCATCACCGGGGAGCTGTTTTTT. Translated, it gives CASSATGGITGELFF.

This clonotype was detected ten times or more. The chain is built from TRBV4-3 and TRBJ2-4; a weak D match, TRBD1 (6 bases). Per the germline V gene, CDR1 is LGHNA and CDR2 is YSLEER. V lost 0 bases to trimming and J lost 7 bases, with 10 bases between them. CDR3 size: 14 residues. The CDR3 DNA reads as TGCGCCAGCAGCCAAGATCTGGGGGCGAACATTCAGTACTTC. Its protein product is CASSQDLGANIQYF.

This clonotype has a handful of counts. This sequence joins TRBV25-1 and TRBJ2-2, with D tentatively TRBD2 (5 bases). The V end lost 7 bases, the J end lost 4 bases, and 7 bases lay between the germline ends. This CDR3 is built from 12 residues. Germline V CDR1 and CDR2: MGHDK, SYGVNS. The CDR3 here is CASTAGTGELFF. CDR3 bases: TGTGCCAGCACCGCGGGCACCGGGGAGCTGTTTTTT. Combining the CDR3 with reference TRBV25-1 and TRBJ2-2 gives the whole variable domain EADIYQTPRYLVIGTGKKITLECSQTMGHDKMYWYQQDPGMELHLIHYSYGVNSTEKGDLSSESTVSRIRTEHFPLTLESARPSHTSQYLCASTAGTGELFFGEGSRLTVL.

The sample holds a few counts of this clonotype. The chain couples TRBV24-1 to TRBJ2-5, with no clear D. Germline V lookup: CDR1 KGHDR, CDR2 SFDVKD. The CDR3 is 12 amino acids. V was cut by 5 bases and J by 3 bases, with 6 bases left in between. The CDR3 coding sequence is TGTGCCACCAGTGCCGAGAAAGAGACCCAGTACTTC. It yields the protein CATSAEKETQYF.

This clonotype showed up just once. Here the CDR3 DNA reads TGCGCCAGCAGCGAACTAGCGGGAGGGCGGGAGACCCAGTACTTC. This translates into CASSELAGGRETQYF. This sequence joins TRBV5-1 and TRBJ2-5; 13 bases align to TRBD2. In germline, CDR1 is SGHRS, CDR2 YFSETQ. Trimming took 4 bases from V and 5 from J; bases not matched to a gene: 5. The CDR3 has 15 residues.

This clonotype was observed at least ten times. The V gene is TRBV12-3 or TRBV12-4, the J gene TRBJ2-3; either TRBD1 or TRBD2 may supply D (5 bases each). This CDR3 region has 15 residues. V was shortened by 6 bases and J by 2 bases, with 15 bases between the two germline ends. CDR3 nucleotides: TGTGCCAGCAGGTCGCAAGGGACGAACACAGATACGCAGTATTTT. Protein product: CASRSQGTNTDTQYF.

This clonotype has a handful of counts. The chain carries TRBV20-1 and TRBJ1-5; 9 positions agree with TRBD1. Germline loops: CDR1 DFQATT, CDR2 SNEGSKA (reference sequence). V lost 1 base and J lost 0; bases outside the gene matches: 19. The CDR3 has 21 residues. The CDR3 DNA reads TGCAGTGCTAGAGGAAAGACGGACAGGGGAGAGTGGTGGTATAGCAATCAGCCCCAGCATTTT. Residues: CSARGKTDRGEWWYSNQPQHF.

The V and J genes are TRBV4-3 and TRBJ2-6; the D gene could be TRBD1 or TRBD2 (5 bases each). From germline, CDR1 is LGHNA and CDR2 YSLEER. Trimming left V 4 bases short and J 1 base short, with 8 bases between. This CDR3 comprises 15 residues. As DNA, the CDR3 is TGCGCCAGCAGCCTAGGGACGTCTGGGGCCAACGTCCTGACTTTC. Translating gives CASSLGTSGANVLTF.

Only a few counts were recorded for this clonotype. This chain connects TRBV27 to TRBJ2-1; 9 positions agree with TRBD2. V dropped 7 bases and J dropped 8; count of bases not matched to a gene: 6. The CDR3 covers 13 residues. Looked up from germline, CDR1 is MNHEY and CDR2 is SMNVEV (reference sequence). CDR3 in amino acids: CASTLSGSHEQFF. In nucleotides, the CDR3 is TGTGCCAGCACCCTTAGCGGGAGTCATGAGCAGTTCTTC.

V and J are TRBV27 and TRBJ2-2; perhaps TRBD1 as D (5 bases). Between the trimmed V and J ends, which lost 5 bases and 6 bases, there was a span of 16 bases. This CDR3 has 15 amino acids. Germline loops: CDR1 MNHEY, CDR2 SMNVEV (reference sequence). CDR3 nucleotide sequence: TGTGCCAGCAGTCGGTCCAGGGCTGTAGCCGGGGAGCTGTTTTTT. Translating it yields CASSRSRAVAGELFF.

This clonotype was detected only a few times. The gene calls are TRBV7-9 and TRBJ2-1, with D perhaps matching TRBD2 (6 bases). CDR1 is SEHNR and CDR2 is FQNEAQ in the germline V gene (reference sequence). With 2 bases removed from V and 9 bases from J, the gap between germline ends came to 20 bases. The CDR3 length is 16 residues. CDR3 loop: CASSLISSAMGGEQFF. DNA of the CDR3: TGTGCCAGCAGCTTAATATCCAGCGCAATGGGGGGTGAGCAGTTCTTC.

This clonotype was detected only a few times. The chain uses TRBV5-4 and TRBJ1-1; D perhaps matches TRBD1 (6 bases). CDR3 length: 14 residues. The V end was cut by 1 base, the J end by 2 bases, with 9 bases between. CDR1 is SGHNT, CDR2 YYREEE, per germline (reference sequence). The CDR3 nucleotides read TGTGCCAGCAGCTTGCGGGGGCTTAACACTGAAGCTTTCTTT. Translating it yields CASSLRGLNTEAFF.

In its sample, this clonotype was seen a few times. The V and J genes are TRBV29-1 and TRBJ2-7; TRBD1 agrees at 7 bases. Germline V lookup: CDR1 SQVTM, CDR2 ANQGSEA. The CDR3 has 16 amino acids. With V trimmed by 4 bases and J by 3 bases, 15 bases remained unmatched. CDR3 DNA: TGCAGCGTTGGGGGGTCCCTGACAGGGTTGGTCTACGAGCAGTACTTC. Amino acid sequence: CSVGGSLTGLVYEQYF.

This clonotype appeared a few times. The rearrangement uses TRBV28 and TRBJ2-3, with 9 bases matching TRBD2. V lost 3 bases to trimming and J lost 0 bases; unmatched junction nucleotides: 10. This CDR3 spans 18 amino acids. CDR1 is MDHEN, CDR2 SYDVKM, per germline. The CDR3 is CASSFLAVAGASTDTQYF. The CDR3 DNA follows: TGTGCCAGCAGTTTTTTAGCCGTAGCGGGAGCTAGCACAGATACGCAGTATTTT.

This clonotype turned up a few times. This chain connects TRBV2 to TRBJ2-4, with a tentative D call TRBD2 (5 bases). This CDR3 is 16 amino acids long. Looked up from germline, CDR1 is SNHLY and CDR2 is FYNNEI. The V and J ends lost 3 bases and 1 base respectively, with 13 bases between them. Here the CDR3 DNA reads TGTGCCAGCAGTGAGAGTTCGGGAAGGGCCAAAAACATTCAGTACTTC. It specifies CASSESSGRAKNIQYF.